This entry lists 27 T cell receptor beta chains sequenced from one sample in a study of shared clonotypes between healthy human individuals. Some clones are missing from TCRdb's copy, which holds only in-frame ones; the method was immunoSEQ multiplex PCR. The sample carries fewer than 800,000 clones, about 92% recorded once. CD8 cells classed as naive were CD45RO-negative and positively selected for CCR7, excluding terminally differentiated effector memory CD45RA+ cells. The sequenced sample consisted of naive CD8+ T cells sorted from blood. The origin of the receptors is a man aged 25 to 45 in good health.

The gene calls are TRBV28 and TRBJ2-1; 9 bases are a match to TRBD2. Germline-derived CDR1 and CDR2 are MDHEN and SYDVKM. CDR3 length: 16 amino acids. V shed 0 bases and J 9 bases; nucleotides not matched to a gene: 9. The CDR3 DNA sequence: TGTGCCAGCAGTTTATGGGGTAGCGGGAGAGCGGTTGAGCAGTTCTTC. It is translated as CASSLWGSGRAVEQFF.

This sequence joins TRBV29-1 and TRBJ2-7, with D unresolved. The germline V gene has CDR1 SQVTM and CDR2 ANQGSEA. This CDR3 is 13 amino acids long. V was clipped by 7 bases and J by 3 bases, with 16 bases between them. The CDR3 nucleotides are TGCAGCGCATTGACACCATCCAACTACGAGCAGTACTTC. It translates to CSALTPSNYEQYF.

This clone was seen a single time. This chain uses TRBV29-1 with TRBJ2-7; the match to TRBD1 covers 10 bases. This CDR3 comprises 13 residues. J gave up 3 bases and V 4 bases, and 3 bases lay outside the gene matches. Germline-derived CDR1 and CDR2 are SQVTM and ANQGSEA. Here the CDR3 reads CSVVDRGHYEQYF. The CDR3 DNA reads as TGCAGCGTTGTAGACAGGGGGCACTACGAGCAGTACTTC.

The rearrangement uses TRBV27 and TRBJ2-7, with D possibly being TRBD2 (5 bases). V was clipped by 5 bases and J by 3 bases, with 14 bases between them. Germline assignment: CDR1 MNHEY and CDR2 SMNVEV (reference sequence). The CDR3 is 14 amino acids. The CDR3 sequence is CASSPSGIIYEQYF. DNA for the CDR3: TGTGCCAGCAGTCCCAGCGGAATTATCTACGAGCAGTACTTC.

The chain couples TRBV4-3 to TRBJ2-7; D not certain. From germline, CDR1 is LGHNA and CDR2 YSLEER. This CDR3 has 16 amino acids. V dropped 0 bases and J dropped 7 bases, with 19 bases sitting between them. The CDR3: CASSQDSGTLLGEQYF. The DNA for the CDR3 is TGCGCCAGCAGCCAAGATTCTGGAACCTTACTGGGGGAGCAGTACTTC.

The V and J genes are TRBV27 and TRBJ1-2; TRBD1 might be the D (6 bases). CDR1 is MNHEY, CDR2 SMNVEV, per germline (reference sequence). CDR3 size: 15 residues. V shed 3 bases and J shed 0 bases, with 11 bases lying between them. CDR3 coding DNA: TGTGCCAGCAGTTTGACAGGCTCTACTAACTATGGCTACACCTTC. As protein: CASSLTGSTNYGYTF.

The V gene is TRBV27, the J gene TRBJ2-1, with D tentatively TRBD2 (5 bases). The CDR3 extends over 15 amino acids. Deletions cut 5 bases from V and 0 bases from J, with 11 bases between. From germline, CDR1 is MNHEY and CDR2 SMNVEV (reference sequence). The DNA for the CDR3 is TGTGCCAGCAGTCCTCGAGCGGACTCCTACAATGAGCAGTTCTTC. It encodes CASSPRADSYNEQFF.

CDR3 in amino acids: CASSPNPTF. The CDR3 region has the DNA TGTGCCAGCAGCCCCAATCCCACCTTC. The chain couples TRBV7-9 to TRBJ1-2; D remains unclear. Germline CDR1 and CDR2: SEHNR and FQNEAQ (reference sequence). This CDR3 region has 9 residues. The V and J ends lost 5 bases and 13 bases respectively, with 8 bases between them.

This chain links TRBV13 with TRBJ2-7, with D uncertain. Germline V lookup: CDR1 PRHDT, CDR2 FYEKMQ (reference sequence). This CDR3 spans 12 amino acids. The V gene lost 4 bases and the J gene lost 5 bases, with 9 bases spanning the gap. The CDR3 bases are TGTGCCAGCAGCTCCCGTATGAACGAGCAGTACTTC. As protein: CASSSRMNEQYF.

This clone occurred once. This chain links TRBV10-1 with TRBJ1-1, with 9 nucleotides matching TRBD1. With 5 bases clipped from V and 0 bases from J, the junction kept 7 bases outside the gene matches. Germline V gene data show CDR1 as WNHNN and CDR2 as SYGVQD (reference sequence). The CDR3 has 16 residues. DNA of the CDR3: TGCGCCAGCAGTAAGGAAGGGACAGGGATGAACACTGAAGCTTTCTTT. Amino acids: CASSKEGTGMNTEAFF.

The rearrangement links TRBV14 to TRBJ2-1, with D maybe TRBD1 (6 bases). Germline CDR1 reads SGHDN; CDR2 reads FVKESK. The CDR3 spans 15 residues. The germline V and J ends were trimmed by 6 bases and 3 bases, with 15 bases remaining between them. CDR3 loop: CASRPTGQLYNEQFF. For the CDR3, the DNA is TGTGCCAGCAGACCAACAGGGCAACTCTACAATGAGCAGTTCTTC.

This chain uses TRBV5-5 with TRBJ2-7; TRBD2 aligns across 11 bases. This CDR3 has 16 amino acids. The V gene end was trimmed by 0 bases and the J gene end by 4 bases; junction bases not matched to a gene: 6. Germline assignment: CDR1 SGHKS and CDR2 YYEKEE (reference sequence). The CDR3 DNA reads as TGTGCCAGCAGCTTGGGACTAGCGGGATTAAAGTACGAGCAGTACTTC. Residues: CASSLGLAGLKYEQYF.

The rearrangement joins TRBV29-1 to TRBJ1-1, with 7 positions matching TRBD1. CDR1 SQVTM and CDR2 ANQGSEA come from the germline V gene. This CDR3 is 16 amino acids long. V trimming: 6 bases; J trimming: 1 base; junction bases outside the gene matches: 14. In DNA, the CDR3 is TGCAGCGTCGGACAGGAACGGAGGAGGGCGAACACTGAAGCTTTCTTT. Translation gives CSVGQERRRANTEAFF.

The gene calls are TRBV5-6 and TRBJ1-2; D is ambiguous. The germline V gene encodes CDR1 SGHDT and CDR2 YYEEEE. Trimming took 2 bases from V and 7 from J, leaving 12 bases between them. The CDR3 contains 13 residues. For the CDR3, the DNA is TGTGCCAGCAGCTTCGGAGTAGGGTCTGGCTACACCTTC. As protein: CASSFGVGSGYTF.

This clone occurred a few times. V usage is TRBV28 and J usage is TRBJ2-1; 11 nucleotides agree with TRBD2. The CDR3 runs 14 residues. The V gene's germline CDR1 is MDHEN and CDR2 SYDVKM. J lost 9 bases, V lost 5 bases, and 6 bases had no gene match. DNA of the CDR3: TGTGCCAGCAGTCCTAGCGGGAGGACCAGTGAGCAGTTCTTC. The encoded protein is CASSPSGRTSEQFF.

Points on this clone: The junction departs from the called germline gene at one end, perhaps through a read error. The rearrangement links TRBV18 to TRBJ2-1; 8 bases map to TRBD1. The germline CDR1 and CDR2 sequences are KGHSH and LQKENI. This CDR3 contains 15 residues. The CDR3 DNA reads TGTGTCAGCTCACCAGAGGACAGGGTTTACAATGAGCAGTTCTTC. Its translation is CVSSPEDRVYNEQFF.

The V call is TRBV7-9, the J call TRBJ1-3, with D unresolved. With 4 bases removed from V and 3 bases from J, the gap between germline ends came to 16 bases. This CDR3 has 16 residues. Germline assignment: CDR1 SEHNR and CDR2 FQNEAQ (reference sequence). The CDR3 loop reads CASSSTTAQFGNTIYF. The CDR3 DNA sequence: TGTGCCAGCAGCTCGACGACGGCTCAGTTTGGAAACACCATATATTTT.

This clone was seen a single time. This chain links TRBV5-1 with TRBJ2-2; 7 nucleotides align to TRBD2. The ends lost 4 bases at V and 2 bases at J; junction bases unmatched: 5. The V gene's germline CDR1 is SGHRS and CDR2 YFSETQ. The CDR3 spans 15 residues. The CDR3 protein is CASSRGRYNTGELFF. In nucleotides, the CDR3 is TGCGCCAGCAGCCGCGGGAGATACAACACCGGGGAGCTGTTTTTT.

This chain connects TRBV25-1 to TRBJ1-1; 8 bases agree with TRBD1. Germline V CDR1 and CDR2: MGHDK, SYGVNS. The V gene end was trimmed by 4 bases and the J gene end by 7 bases; junction bases not matched to a gene: 2. The CDR3 consists of 12 residues. In DNA form, the CDR3 reads TGTGCCAGCAGTGGGGACAGGCGTGAAGCTTTCTTT. Residues: CASSGDRREAFF.

The V and J genes are TRBV28 and TRBJ2-1, with TRBD2 identical over 14 bases. Germline-derived CDR1 and CDR2 are MDHEN and SYDVKM. Trimming removed 3 bases from V and 5 bases from J; junction bases left unmatched: 3. The CDR3 is 16 amino acids. CDR3 region: CASSFPTSGRDNEQFF. The CDR3 nucleotides are TGTGCCAGCAGTTTCCCGACTAGCGGGAGGGACAATGAGCAGTTCTTC. Full variable domain (missing parts from reference TRBV28 and TRBJ2-1): DVKVTQSSRYLVKRTGEKVFLECVQDMDHENMFWYRQDPGLGLRLIYFSYDVKMKEKGDIPEGYSVSREKKERFSLILESASTNQTSMYLCASSFPTSGRDNEQFFGPGTRLTVL.

The chain links TRBV28 to TRBJ2-2; TRBD2 might be the D (6 bases). Germline assignment: CDR1 MDHEN and CDR2 SYDVKM. The CDR3 is 13 residues long. The germline V and J ends were trimmed by 4 bases and 4 bases, with 7 bases remaining between them. CDR3 DNA: TGTGCCAGCAGTTGGGGAGGCACCGGGGAGCTGTTTTTT. Protein product: CASSWGGTGELFF.

To note about this clone: Other DNA sequences in the sample encode the same CDR3. The chain employs TRBV9 and TRBJ2-3, with 9 nucleotides matching TRBD1. Germline trimming cut 5 bases from V and 0 bases from J; bases unmatched to any gene: 13. The germline gives CDR1 SGDLS, CDR2 YYNGEE. This CDR3 has 18 amino acids. The CDR3 reads CASRPRGDRDRSTDTQYF. The CDR3 DNA reads as TGTGCCAGCAGACCCCGGGGGGACAGGGATCGGAGCACAGATACGCAGTATTTT.

This clone appeared a few times. V and J are TRBV9 and TRBJ2-5, with no clear D. The CDR3 consists of 12 residues. CDR1 and CDR2 from the germline V gene are SGDLS and YYNGEE. V lost 5 bases, J lost 1 base, and 6 bases lay in between. Here the CDR3 DNA reads TGTGCCAGCAGGCCGATCCAAGAGACCCAGTACTTC. This sequence encodes CASRPIQETQYF.

The genes are TRBV13 and TRBJ2-5; D tentatively reads TRBD1 or TRBD2 (6 bases each). V lost 6 bases and J lost 2, with 16 bases in between. Germline lookup yields CDR1 PRHDT and CDR2 FYEKMQ (reference sequence). The CDR3 runs 15 residues. The CDR3 here is CASSLPGAQQETQYF. CDR3 bases: TGTGCCAGCAGTTTACCGGGGGCCCAACAAGAGACCCAGTACTTC.

The chain carries TRBV7-8 and TRBJ2-1; D may be TRBD2 (6 bases). The length of the CDR3 is 17 residues. Trimming cost V 1 base and J 0 bases, with 13 bases left between them. Per germline, CDR1 SGHVS and CDR2 FQNEAQ. The DNA for the CDR3 is TGTGCCAGCAGCTTAGGAATTAGCGGTGACTCCTACAATGAGCAGTTCTTC. This translates into CASSLGISGDSYNEQFF.

V gene TRBV28 combines with J gene TRBJ1-3; D ambiguous. Trimming removed 2 bases from V and 7 bases from J, with 12 bases in between. This CDR3 comprises 14 residues. In germline, CDR1 is MDHEN, CDR2 SYDVKM. The CDR3 sequence: CASSLEWNINTIYF. As DNA, the CDR3 is TGTGCCAGCAGTTTAGAGTGGAATATTAACACCATATATTTT.

This chain uses TRBV30 with TRBJ1-2; D not certain. This CDR3 is 14 amino acids long. Trimming shortened V by 0 bases and J by 5 bases, and 13 bases separated the two germline ends. The germline CDR1 and CDR2 sequences are GTSNPN and SVGIG (reference sequence). The CDR3 region is CAWSVDGFLYGYTF. The CDR3 coding sequence is TGTGCCTGGAGTGTCGACGGTTTCCTTTATGGCTACACCTTC.